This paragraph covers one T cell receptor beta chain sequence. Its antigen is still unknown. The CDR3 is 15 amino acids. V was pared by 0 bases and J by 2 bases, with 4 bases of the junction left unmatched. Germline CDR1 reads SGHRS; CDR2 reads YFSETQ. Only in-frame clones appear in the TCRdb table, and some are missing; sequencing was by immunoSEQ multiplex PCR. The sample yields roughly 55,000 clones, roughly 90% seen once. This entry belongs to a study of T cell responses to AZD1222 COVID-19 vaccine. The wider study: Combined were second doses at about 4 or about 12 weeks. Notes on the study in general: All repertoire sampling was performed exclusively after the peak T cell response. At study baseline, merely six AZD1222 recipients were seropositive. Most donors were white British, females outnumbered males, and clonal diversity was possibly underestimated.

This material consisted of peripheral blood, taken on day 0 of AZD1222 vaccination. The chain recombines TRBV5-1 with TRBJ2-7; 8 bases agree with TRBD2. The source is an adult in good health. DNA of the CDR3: TGCGCCAGCAGCTTGGCCCTAGCGGGCGCCTACGAGCAGTACTTC. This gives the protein CASSLALAGAYEQYF. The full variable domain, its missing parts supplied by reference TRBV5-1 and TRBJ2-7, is KAGVTQTPRYLIKTRGQQVTLSCSPISGHRSVSWYQQTPGQGLQFLFEYFSETQRNKGNFPGRFSGRQFSNSRSEMNVSTLELGDSALYLCASSLALAGAYEQYFGPGTRLTVT.